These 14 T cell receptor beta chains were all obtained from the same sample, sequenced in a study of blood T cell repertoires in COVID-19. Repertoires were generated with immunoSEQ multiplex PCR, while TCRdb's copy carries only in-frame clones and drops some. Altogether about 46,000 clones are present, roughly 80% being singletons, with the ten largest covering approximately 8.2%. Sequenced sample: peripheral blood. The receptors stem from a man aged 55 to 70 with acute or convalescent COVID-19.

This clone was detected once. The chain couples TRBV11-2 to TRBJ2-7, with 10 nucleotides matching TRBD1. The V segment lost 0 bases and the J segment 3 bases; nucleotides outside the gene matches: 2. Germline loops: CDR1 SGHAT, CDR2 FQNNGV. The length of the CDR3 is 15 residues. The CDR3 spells CASSLEGQGYYEQYF. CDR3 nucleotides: TGTGCCAGCAGCTTAGAGGGACAGGGGTACTACGAGCAGTACTTC. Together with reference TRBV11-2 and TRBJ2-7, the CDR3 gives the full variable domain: EAGVAQSPRYKIIEKRQSVAFWCNPISGHATLYWYQQILGQGPKLLIQFQNNGVVDDSQLPKDRFSAERLKGVDSTLKIQPAKLEDSAVYLCASSLEGQGYYEQYFGPGTRLTVT.

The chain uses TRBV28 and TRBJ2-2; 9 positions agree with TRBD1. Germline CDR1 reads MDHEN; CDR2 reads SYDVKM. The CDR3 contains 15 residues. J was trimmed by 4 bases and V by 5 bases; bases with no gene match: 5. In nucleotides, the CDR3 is TGTGCCAGCAGTCAGGGACAGGGACTCACCGGGGAGCTGTTTTTT. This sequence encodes CASSQGQGLTGELFF.

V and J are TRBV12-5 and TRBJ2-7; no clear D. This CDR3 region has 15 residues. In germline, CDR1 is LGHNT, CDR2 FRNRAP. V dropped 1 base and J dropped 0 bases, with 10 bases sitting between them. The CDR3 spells CASGLEPGRSYEQYF. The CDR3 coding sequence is TGTGCTAGTGGTTTGGAACCGGGTCGCTCCTACGAGCAGTACTTC.

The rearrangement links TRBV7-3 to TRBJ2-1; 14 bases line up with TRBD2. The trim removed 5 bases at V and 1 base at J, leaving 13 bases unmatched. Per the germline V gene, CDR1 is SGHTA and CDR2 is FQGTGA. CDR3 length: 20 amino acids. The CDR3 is CASSLGTSGGLPRSYNEQFF. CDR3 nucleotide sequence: TGTGCCAGCAGCCTAGGGACTAGCGGGGGCCTTCCACGATCCTACAATGAGCAGTTCTTC.

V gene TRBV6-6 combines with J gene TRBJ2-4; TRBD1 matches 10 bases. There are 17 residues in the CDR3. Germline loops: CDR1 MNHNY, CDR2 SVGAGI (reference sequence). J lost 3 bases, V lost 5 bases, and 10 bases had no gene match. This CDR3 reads CASSPSGTGDGKNIQYF. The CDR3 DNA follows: TGTGCCAGCAGTCCATCCGGGACAGGGGATGGCAAAAACATTCAGTACTTC.

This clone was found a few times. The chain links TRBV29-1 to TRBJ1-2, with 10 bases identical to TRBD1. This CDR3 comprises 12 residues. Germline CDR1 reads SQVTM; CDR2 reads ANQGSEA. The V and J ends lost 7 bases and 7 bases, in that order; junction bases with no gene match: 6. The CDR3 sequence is CSARQGAGGYTF. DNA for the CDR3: TGCAGCGCCAGACAGGGGGCGGGTGGCTACACCTTC.

This CDR3 is CASSSGEGSYGYTF. The CDR3 nucleotides are TGTGCCAGCAGCTCCGGGGAGGGTAGTTATGGCTACACCTTC. V usage is TRBV7-3 and J usage is TRBJ1-2; D ambiguous. The CDR3 is made up of 14 amino acids. CDR1 SGHTA and CDR2 FQGTGA come from the germline V gene. V was cut by 4 bases and J by 5 bases, with 14 bases left in between.

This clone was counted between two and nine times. Here the CDR3 DNA reads TGTGCCAGCAGCACCAGGACAGCTATTAATTCACCCCTCCACTTT. Encoded protein: CASSTRTAINSPLHF. V is TRBV5-4 and J is TRBJ1-6; tentatively, D is TRBD1 (6 bases). Germline assignment: CDR1 SGHNT and CDR2 YYREEE (reference sequence). Between the trimmed V and J ends, which lost 4 bases and 6 bases, there was a span of 14 bases. This CDR3 has 15 residues. The full variable domain, completed using reference TRBV5-4 and TRBJ1-6, is ETGVTQSPTHLIKTRGQQVTLRCSSQSGHNTVSWYQQALGQGPQFIFQYYREEENGRGNFPPRFSGLQFPNYSSELNVNALELDDSALYLCASSTRTAINSPLHFGNGTRLTVT.

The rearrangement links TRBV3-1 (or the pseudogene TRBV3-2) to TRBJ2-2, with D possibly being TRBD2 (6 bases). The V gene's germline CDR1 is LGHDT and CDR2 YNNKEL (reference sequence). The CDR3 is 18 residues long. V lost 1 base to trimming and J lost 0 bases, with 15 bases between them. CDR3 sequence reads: CASSQVGGTQSNTGELFF. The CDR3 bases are TGTGCCAGCAGCCAAGTTGGCGGGACCCAATCGAACACCGGGGAGCTGTTTTTT.

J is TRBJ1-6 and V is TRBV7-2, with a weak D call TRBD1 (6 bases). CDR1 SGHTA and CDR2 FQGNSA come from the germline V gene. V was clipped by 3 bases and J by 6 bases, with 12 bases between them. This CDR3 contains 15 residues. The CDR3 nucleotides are TGTGCCAGCAGCTTTGGCAGGGGACGTAATTCACCCCTCCACTTT. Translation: CASSFGRGRNSPLHF.

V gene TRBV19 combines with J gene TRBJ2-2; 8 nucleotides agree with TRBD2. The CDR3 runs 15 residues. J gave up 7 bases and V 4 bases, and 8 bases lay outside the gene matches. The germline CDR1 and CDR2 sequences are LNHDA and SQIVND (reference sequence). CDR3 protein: CASSTGGGTIGELFF. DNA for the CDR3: TGTGCCAGTAGTACTGGCGGGGGGACGATCGGGGAGCTGTTTTTT.

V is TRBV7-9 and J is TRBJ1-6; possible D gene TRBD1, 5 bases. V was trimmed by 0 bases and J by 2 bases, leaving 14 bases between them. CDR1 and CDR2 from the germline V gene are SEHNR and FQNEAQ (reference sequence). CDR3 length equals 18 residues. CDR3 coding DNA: TGTGCCAGCAGCTTAGCCGGCCGGGGGATGACCTATAATTCACCCCTCCACTTT. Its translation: CASSLAGRGMTYNSPLHF.

CDR3 sequence: CASSLGEDRDSPLHF. For the CDR3, the DNA is TGTGCCAGCAGCTTAGGGGAGGACAGGGATTCACCCCTCCACTTT. The chain has TRBV7-6 and TRBJ1-6; 8 bases are a match to TRBD1. The CDR3 runs 15 residues. Germline CDR1 and CDR2: SGHVS and FNYEAQ. V was clipped by 1 base and J by 8 bases; unmatched bases: 4.

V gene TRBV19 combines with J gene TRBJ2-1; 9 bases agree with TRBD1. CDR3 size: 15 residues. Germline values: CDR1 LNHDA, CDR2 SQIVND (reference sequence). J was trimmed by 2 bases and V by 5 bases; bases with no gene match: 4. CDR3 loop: CASSVTGGAYNEQFF. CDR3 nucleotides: TGTGCCAGTAGTGTTACAGGGGGCGCCTACAATGAGCAGTTCTTC.